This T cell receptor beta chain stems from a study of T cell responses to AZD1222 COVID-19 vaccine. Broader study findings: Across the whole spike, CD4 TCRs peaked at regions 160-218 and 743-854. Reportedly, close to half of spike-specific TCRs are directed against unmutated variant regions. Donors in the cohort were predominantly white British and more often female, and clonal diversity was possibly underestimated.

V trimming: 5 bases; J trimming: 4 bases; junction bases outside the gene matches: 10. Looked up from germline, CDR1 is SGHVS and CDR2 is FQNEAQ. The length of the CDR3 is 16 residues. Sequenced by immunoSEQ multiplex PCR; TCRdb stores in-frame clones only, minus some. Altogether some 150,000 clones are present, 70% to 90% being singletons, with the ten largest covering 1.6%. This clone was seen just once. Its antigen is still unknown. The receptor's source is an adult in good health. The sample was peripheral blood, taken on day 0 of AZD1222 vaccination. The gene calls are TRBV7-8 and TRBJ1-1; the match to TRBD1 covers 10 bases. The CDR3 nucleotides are TGTGCCAGCAGCCCATCGGGACAGGGGCTGAGCACTGAAGCTTTCTTT. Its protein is CASSPSGQGLSTEAFF.